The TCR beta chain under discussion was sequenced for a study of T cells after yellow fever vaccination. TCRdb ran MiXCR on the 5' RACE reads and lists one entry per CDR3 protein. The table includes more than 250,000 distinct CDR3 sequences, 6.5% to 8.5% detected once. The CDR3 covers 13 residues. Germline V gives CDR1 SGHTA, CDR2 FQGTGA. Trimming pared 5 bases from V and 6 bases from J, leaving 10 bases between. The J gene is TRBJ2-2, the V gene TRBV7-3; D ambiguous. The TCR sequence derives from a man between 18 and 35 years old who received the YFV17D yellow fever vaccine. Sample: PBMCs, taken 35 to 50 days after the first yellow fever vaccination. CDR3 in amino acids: CASSDAWAGELFF. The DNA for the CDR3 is TGTGCCAGCAGCGATGCATGGGCCGGGGAGCTGTTTTTT.